The clone carrying this T cell receptor beta chain was recorded a few times. Its target is unknown. The sample belongs to a study of T-cell memory formation after mild COVID-19. Points from the study as a whole: In pre-infection memory, a portion of responding clones appeared, which suggested that cross-reactive memory joined.

The CDR3 length is 15 residues. After removal of 2 bases from V and 3 bases from J, the junction contained 5 bases not matched to a gene. Germline V gene data show CDR1 as SGHAT and CDR2 as FQNNGV. One entry per CDR3 protein results from TCRdb running MiXCR on the 5' RACE reads. The data show more than 200,000 distinct CDR3 sequences, less than 20% seen once. The material sequenced was PBMCs or a T cell subset sorted from them (not recorded which). The chain links TRBV11-2 to TRBJ2-3; 7 bases line up with TRBD2. The clonotype was recovered from a man aged 18 to 30 who had mild COVID-19 (a few samples of this study predate the infection). Cell type and time point are not known. CDR3 bases: TGTGCCAGCAGCTTATCCAGCGGGGTAACAGATACGCAGTATTTT. Protein sequence: CASSLSSGVTDTQYF.